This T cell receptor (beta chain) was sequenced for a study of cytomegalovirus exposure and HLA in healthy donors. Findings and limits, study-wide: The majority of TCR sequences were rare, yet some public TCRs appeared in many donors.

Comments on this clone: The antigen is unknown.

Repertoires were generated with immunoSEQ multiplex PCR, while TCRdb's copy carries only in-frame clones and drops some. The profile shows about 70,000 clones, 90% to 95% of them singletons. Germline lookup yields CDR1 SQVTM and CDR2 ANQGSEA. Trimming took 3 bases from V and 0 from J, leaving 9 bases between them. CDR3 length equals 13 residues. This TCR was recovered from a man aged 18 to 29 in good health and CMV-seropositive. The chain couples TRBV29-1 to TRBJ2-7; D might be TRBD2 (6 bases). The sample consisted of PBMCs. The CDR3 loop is CSVEAGSSYEQYF. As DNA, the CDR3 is TGCAGCGTTGAGGCGGGAAGCTCCTACGAGCAGTACTTC.